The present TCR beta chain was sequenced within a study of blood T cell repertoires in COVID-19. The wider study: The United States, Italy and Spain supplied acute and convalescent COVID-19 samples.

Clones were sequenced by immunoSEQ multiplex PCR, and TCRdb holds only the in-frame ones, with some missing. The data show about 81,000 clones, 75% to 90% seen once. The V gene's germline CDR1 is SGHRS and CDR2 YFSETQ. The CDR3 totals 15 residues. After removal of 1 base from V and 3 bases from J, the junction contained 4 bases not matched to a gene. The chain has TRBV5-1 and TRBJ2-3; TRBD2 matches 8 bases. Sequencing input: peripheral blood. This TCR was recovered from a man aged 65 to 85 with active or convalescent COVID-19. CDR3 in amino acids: CASSLYGGATDTQYF. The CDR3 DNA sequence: TGCGCCAGCAGCTTGTACGGGGGGGCTACAGATACGCAGTATTTT.